This T cell receptor (beta chain) was captured by sequencing in a study of CD8 T cells in Susac syndrome (dated by TCRdb to about 2019). Notes on the research overall: Whether CD8+ T cell activation and differentiation in Susac syndrome was antigen driven was tested using repertoire sequencing. The investigation overall reported the following: The number of individuals in the TCR sequencing and HLA analysis was acknowledged as relatively small.

High-throughput TCR beta sequencing profiled peripheral blood CD8+ and CD4+ T cells from healthy donors, Susac syndrome patients and multiple sclerosis patients. Treatment-naive patients with stable or active relapsing-remitting disease fulfilling revised McDonald criteria were used as multiple sclerosis controls. Bulk CD8+ and CD4+ T cells were purified magnetically by negative isolation, whereas CD8+ TEMRA cells were enriched by FACS. Blood was drawn into EDTA tubes, processed within 24 hours, and PBMCs were isolated by density gradient centrifugation. PBMCs destined for TCR sequencing were cryopreserved in liquid nitrogen and later thawed in a 37 °C water bath. The sorted or isolated CD4+, CD8+ and CD8+ TEMRA cells reached a purity of at least 90%. RNA was extracted using the RNeasy kit, and roughly 0.5 to 1 ug of the RNA was reverse transcribed with random hexamers. The immunoSEQ multiplex PCR assay, covering 54 Vbeta and 13 Jbeta segments, was used to amplify TCR beta CDR3 regions. PCR amplification bias was corrected by using a synthetic template baseline for primer optimization and computational correction. The original pipeline was this. Reads were assigned to V, D and J genes according to IMGT and analyzed in immunoSEQ Analyzer, with only productive sequences retained. Clonality was computed as one minus Shannon entropy normalized by log2 of the number of productive unique sequences. Public and private clones were assessed among the 100 most prevalent clones of each patient and control. Clones were defined as Susac-specific when absent from the healthy and MS cohorts, from fewer than 1,200 published viral clones and from other ImmuneACCESS disease sequences. Starting from the raw public reads, TCRdb applied fastp trimming at Q25, assembled clones with MiXCR and retained in-frame beta chains. Each record represents a unique CDR3 protein, reported with the most common genes and DNA among its rows. The V and J calls here are based on TCRdb, not the publication. Here the sample has over 130,000 distinct CDR3 sequences; around 96% occur a single time. The ten largest clones take up over 0.1% of the sample.

The CDR3 contains 12 residues, cysteine and phenylalanine counted. CDR3 DNA is the only sequence kept; it has 36 bases, read in frame from the first base. For CDR1 and CDR2, the germline V gene lists SNHLY and FYNNEI. V is shortened by 4 bases, J by 8 bases, and the region joining them spans 9 bases. Comment on this clonotype: What this receptor recognizes is not known. Per-base qualities were not stored, and no clone one base away is much larger.

The sample comprised CD4+ T cells from PBMCs. The TCR sequence derives from a human donor with multiple sclerosis. In this chain, TRBV2 is recombined with TRBJ2-1; the D gene may be TRBD1 or TRBD2, since each aligns over 5 bases. The DNA is as follows: TGTGCCAGCAGTGCCGGGGCCGATGAGCAGTTCTTC. It codes for CASSAGADEQFF.